This T cell receptor (beta chain) is from a study of T cell clones after liver transplantation. Study background: A pre-transplant mixed lymphocyte reaction with TCRbeta sequencing defined graft-donor-reactive clones followed in post-transplant blood. Study-level points and caveats: The donor-reactive repertoire was only partly measurable in two subjects, lacking donor cells. Post-transplant, graft-donor-reactive CD4 TCRbeta sequences in blood dropped significantly in 5 of 8 subjects.

In the case of this clone: Antigen specificity is unknown.

Using immunoSEQ multiplex PCR, the repertoire was profiled, and TCRdb retains in-frame clones only, with some absent. The data hold around 78,000 clones, with approximately 87% observed a single time. The CDR3 consists of 16 residues. Unmatched junction bases numbered 5, after V lost 3 bases and J lost 6 bases. The germline CDR1 and CDR2 sequences are SGHDT and YYEEEE. The origin of this receptor is a human patient who received a liver transplant. Part of the T cells may come from the graft donor. Sequencing used CD4+ T cells from blood, obtained at the 22-month timepoint. The chain recombines TRBV5-6 with TRBJ2-1, with TRBD2 matching 14 bases. DNA of the CDR3: TGTGCCAGCAGCTCCCCGGGACTAGCGGGGGTCAATGAGCAGTTCTTC. It translates to CASSSPGLAGVNEQFF.